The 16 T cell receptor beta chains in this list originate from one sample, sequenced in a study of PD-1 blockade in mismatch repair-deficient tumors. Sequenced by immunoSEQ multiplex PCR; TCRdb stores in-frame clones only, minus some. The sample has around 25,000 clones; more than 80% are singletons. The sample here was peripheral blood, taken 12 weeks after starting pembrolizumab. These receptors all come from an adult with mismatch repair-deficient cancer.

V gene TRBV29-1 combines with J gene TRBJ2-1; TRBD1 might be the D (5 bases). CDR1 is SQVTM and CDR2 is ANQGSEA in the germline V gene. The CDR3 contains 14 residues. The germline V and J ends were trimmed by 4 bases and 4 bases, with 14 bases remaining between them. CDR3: CSVAGSPEYNEQFF. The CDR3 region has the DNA TGCAGCGTTGCAGGGTCCCCGGAGTACAATGAGCAGTTCTTC.

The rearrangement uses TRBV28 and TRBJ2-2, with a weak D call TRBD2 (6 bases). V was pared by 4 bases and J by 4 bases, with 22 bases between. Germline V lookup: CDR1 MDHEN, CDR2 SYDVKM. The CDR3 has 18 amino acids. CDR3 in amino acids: CASSSWGGLLRSTGELFF. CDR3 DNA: TGTGCCAGCAGTTCCTGGGGAGGACTACTTCGTTCCACCGGGGAGCTGTTTTTT.

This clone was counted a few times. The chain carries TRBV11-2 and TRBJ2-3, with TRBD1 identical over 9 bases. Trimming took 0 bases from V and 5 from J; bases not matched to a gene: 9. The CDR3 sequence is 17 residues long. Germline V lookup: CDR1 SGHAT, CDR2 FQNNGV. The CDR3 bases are TGTGCCAGCAGCTTAGAAACGGACAGGGGACGTTTAGATACGCAGTATTTT. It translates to CASSLETDRGRLDTQYF.

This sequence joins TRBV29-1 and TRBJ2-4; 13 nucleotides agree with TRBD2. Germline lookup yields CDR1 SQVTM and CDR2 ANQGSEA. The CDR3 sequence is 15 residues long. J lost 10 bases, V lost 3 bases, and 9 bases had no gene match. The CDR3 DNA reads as TGCAGCGTTGAGGGTGGACTAGCGGGAGTTTGGATTCAGTACTTC. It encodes CSVEGGLAGVWIQYF.

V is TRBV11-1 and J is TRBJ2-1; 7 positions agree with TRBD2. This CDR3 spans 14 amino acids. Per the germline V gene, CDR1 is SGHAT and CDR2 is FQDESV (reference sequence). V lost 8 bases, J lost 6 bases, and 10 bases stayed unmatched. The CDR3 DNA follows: TGTGCCAGCGGCCGGAGCGGGAACCGCAATGAGCAGTTCTTC. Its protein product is CASGRSGNRNEQFF.

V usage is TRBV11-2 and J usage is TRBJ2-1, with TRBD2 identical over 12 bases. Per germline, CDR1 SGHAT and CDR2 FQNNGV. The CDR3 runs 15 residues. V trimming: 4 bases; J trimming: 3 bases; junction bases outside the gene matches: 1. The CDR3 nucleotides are TGTGCCAGCAGCTCACTAGCGGGAGGCTACAATGAGCAGTTCTTC. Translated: CASSSLAGGYNEQFF.

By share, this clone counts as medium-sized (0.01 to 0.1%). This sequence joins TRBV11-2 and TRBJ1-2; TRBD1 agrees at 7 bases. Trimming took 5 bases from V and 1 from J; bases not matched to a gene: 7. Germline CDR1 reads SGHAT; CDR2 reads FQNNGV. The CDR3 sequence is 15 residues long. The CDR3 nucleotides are TGTGCCAGCAGCCCGGGGACAGCCATTAACTATGGCTACACCTTC. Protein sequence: CASSPGTAINYGYTF.

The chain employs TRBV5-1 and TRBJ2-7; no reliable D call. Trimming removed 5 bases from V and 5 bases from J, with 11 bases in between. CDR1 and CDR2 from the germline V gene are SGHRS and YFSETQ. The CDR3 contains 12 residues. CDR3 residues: CASRAVDDEQYF. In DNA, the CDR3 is TGCGCCAGCAGAGCCGTTGATGACGAGCAGTACTTC. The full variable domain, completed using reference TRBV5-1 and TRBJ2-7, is KAGVTQTPRYLIKTRGQQVTLSCSPISGHRSVSWYQQTPGQGLQFLFEYFSETQRNKGNFPGRFSGRQFSNSRSEMNVSTLELGDSALYLCASRAVDDEQYFGPGTRLTVT.

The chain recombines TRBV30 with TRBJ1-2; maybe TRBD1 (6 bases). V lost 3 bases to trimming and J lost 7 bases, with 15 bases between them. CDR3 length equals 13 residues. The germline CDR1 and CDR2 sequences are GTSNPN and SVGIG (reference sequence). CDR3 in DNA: TGTGCCTGGAGACAGGGAAATCTTATTGGCTACACCTTC. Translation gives CAWRQGNLIGYTF.

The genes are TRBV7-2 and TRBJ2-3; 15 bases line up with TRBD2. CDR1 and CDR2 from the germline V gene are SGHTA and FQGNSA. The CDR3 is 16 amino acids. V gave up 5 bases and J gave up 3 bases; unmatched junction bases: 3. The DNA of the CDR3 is TGTGCCAGCAGCCCCGGACTAGCGGGAGGGACAGATACGCAGTATTTT. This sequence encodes CASSPGLAGGTDTQYF.

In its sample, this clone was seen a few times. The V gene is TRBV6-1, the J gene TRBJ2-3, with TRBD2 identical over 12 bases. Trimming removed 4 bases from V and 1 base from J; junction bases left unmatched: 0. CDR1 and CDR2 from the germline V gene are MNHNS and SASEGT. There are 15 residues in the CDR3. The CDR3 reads CASSGLAGGTDTQYF. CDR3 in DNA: TGTGCCAGCAGTGGACTAGCGGGAGGCACAGATACGCAGTATTTT.

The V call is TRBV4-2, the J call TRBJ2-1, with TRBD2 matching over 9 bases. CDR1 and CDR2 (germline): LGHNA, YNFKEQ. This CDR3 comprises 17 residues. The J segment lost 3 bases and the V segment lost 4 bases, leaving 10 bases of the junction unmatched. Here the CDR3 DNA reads TGTGCCAGCAGCCCTTCGGGACTAGCAGACAACTACAATGAGCAGTTCTTC. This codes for CASSPSGLADNYNEQFF.

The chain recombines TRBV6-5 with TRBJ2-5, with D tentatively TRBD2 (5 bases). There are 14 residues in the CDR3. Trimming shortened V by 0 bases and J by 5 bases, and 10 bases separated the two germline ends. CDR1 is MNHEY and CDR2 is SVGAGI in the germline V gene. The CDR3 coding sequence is TGTGCCAGCAGTTACTCGAGGGTAGCGGAGACCCAGTACTTC. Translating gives CASSYSRVAETQYF.

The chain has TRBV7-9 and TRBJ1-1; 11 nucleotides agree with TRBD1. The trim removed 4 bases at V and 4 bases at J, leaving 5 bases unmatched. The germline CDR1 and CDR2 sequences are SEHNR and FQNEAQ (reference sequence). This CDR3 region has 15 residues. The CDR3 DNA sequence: TGTGCCAGCAGCTCGCGGACAGGGGGCACCACTGAAGCTTTCTTT. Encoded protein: CASSSRTGGTTEAFF.

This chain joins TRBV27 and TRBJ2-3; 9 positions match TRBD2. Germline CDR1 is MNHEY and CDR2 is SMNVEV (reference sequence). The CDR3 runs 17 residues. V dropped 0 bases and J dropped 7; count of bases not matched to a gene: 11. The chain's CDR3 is CASSLSPGGRAKNTQYF. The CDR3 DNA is TGTGCCAGCAGTTTATCCCCTGGCGGGAGGGCCAAGAATACGCAGTATTTT.

The CDR3 sequence is CAWSQSNTGELFF. CDR3 DNA sequence: TGTGCCTGGAGTCAGTCGAACACCGGGGAGCTGTTTTTT. This chain joins TRBV30 and TRBJ2-2; D gene uncertain. This CDR3 is built from 13 residues. Trimming pared 2 bases from V and 0 bases from J, leaving 4 bases between. Germline assignment: CDR1 GTSNPN and CDR2 SVGIG (reference sequence).